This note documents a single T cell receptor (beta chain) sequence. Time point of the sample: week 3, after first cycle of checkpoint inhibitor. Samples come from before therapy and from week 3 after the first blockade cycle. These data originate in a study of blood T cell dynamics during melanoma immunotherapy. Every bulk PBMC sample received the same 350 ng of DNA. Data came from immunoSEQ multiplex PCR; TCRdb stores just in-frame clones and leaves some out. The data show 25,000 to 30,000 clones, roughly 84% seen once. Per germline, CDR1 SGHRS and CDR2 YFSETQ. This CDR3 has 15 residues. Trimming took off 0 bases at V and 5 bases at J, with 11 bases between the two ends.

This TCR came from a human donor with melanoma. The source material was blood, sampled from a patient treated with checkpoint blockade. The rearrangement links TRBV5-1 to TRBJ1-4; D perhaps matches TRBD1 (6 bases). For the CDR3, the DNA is TGCGCCAGCAGCTTGGGTACAGGGAGGAATGAAAAACTGTTTTTT. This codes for CASSLGTGRNEKLFF.